Listed here are 15 T cell receptor beta chains from one sample, sequenced in a study of blood T cell repertoires in COVID-19 (dated by TCRdb to about 2020). Library creation used the immunoSEQ multiplex PCR assay. The source is immuneACCESS, and TCRdb retained only in-frame sequences with V and J called. Part of the clones is not carried over; for the studies checked, unresolved V genes explain less than half of this, and the remainder is unexplained. The sample contains under 85,000 clones, 65% to 85% of them found a single time. Around 5.8% of the sample goes to the ten largest clones. Sequencing was performed on peripheral blood. These receptors all stem from a man between 60 and 70 years old with active or convalescent COVID-19.

V and J are TRBV7-2 and TRBJ1-2, with D maybe TRBD1 (5 bases). The CDR3 totals 15 residues. Trimming took off 1 base at V and 8 bases at J, with 17 bases between the two ends. In germline, CDR1 is SGHTA, CDR2 FQGNSA. CDR3 coding DNA: TGTGCCAGCAGCTTAGGGACGGGGGGACTTGGAGGCTACACCTTC. Its translation is CASSLGTGGLGGYTF. Filled out from reference TRBV7-2 and TRBJ1-2, the complete variable domain reads GAGVSQSPSNKVTEKGKDVELRCDPISGHTALYWYRQSLGQGLEFLIYFQGNSAPDKSGLPSDRFSAERTGGSVSTLTIQRTQQEDSAVYLCASSLGTGGLGGYTFGSGTRLTVV.

The V gene is TRBV19, the J gene TRBJ2-3; 7 positions agree with TRBD1. Per germline, CDR1 LNHDA and CDR2 SQIVND (reference sequence). The CDR3 sequence is 14 residues long. The junction had 9 bases not matched to a gene; V was cut back by 10 bases and J by 2 bases. The CDR3 nucleotides are TGTGCCACCCGAAGGGGACAGCACACAGATACGCAGTATTTT. It specifies CATRRGQHTDTQYF.

The chain couples TRBV11-2 to TRBJ2-1; D call uncertain. The CDR3 runs 13 residues. The V end was cut by 1 base, the J end by 4 bases, with 5 bases between. The germline CDR1 and CDR2 sequences are SGHAT and FQNNGV. The CDR3 DNA reads TGTGCCAGCAGCTTAGGCGTATACAATGAGCAGTTCTTC. Protein: CASSLGVYNEQFF.

V gene TRBV6-2 or TRBV6-3 combines with J gene TRBJ2-1; 7 nucleotides align to TRBD2. This CDR3 is 16 amino acids long. CDR1 is MNHEY, CDR2 SVGEGT, per germline. The V segment lost 2 bases and the J segment 4 bases; nucleotides outside the gene matches: 8. CDR3 residues: CASSYPQFGGYNEQFF. The CDR3 coding sequence is TGTGCCAGCAGTTACCCGCAATTCGGGGGGTACAATGAGCAGTTCTTC.

This clone was counted only a few times. The chain carries TRBV4-3 and TRBJ2-1, with 8 positions matching TRBD2. CDR3 length: 15 residues. The V gene's germline CDR1 is LGHNA and CDR2 YSLEER. The V gene end was trimmed by 4 bases and the J gene end by 2 bases; junction bases not matched to a gene: 4. The CDR3 bases are TGCGCCAGCAGCCGTCGGGGGGGGCCCTACAATGAGCAGTTCTTC. Translating it yields CASSRRGGPYNEQFF.

This chain uses TRBV19 with TRBJ1-1; 7 nucleotides match TRBD1. Germline-derived CDR1 and CDR2 are LNHDA and SQIVND (reference sequence). J lost 4 bases, V lost 8 bases, and 13 bases had no gene match. The CDR3 loop spans 15 amino acids. CDR3 nucleotides: TGTGCCAGTTCCCAAAGGCAGCAGGGGGGCACTGAAGCTTTCTTT. This translates into CASSQRQQGGTEAFF.

The chain combines TRBV5-4 with TRBJ2-5, with D maybe TRBD2 (5 bases). The CDR3 runs to 14 residues. From germline, CDR1 is SGHNT and CDR2 YYREEE (reference sequence). V was shortened by 2 bases and J by 5 bases, with 13 bases between the two germline ends. Written as DNA, the CDR3 is TGTGCCAGCAGCTTTCTCTATCGGGGTGAGACCCAGTACTTC. Translating it yields CASSFLYRGETQYF.

The chain recombines TRBV6-5 with TRBJ2-7; 9 positions agree with TRBD2. The length of the CDR3 is 14 residues. V gave up 0 bases and J gave up 5 bases; unmatched junction bases: 2. Germline loops: CDR1 MNHEY, CDR2 SVGAGI. The DNA of the CDR3 is TGTGCCAGCAGTTACTCAAGGACTAGCGACGAGCAGTACTTC. It is translated as CASSYSRTSDEQYF.

The V gene is TRBV25-1, the J gene TRBJ2-5; D is perhaps TRBD2 (7 bases). Looked up from germline, CDR1 is MGHDK and CDR2 is SYGVNS. The CDR3 has 16 residues. Trimming shortened V by 3 bases and J by 1 base, and 15 bases separated the two germline ends. CDR3 region: CASSDKAGALQETQYF. The DNA of the CDR3 is TGTGCCAGCAGTGATAAGGCGGGGGCCCTCCAAGAGACCCAGTACTTC.

The chain is built from TRBV2 and TRBJ2-7; TRBD2 aligns across 9 bases. The junction had 9 bases not matched to a gene; V was cut back by 7 bases and J by 2 bases. The CDR3 has 15 amino acids. The germline CDR1 and CDR2 sequences are SNHLY and FYNNEI. The CDR3 DNA reads as TGTGCCAGCACCGCGCGGGGGGGCGGGCCCTACGAGCAGTACTTC. Residues: CASTARGGGPYEQYF.

This rearrangement joins TRBV24-1 to TRBJ2-5; TRBD1 matches at 8 bases. There are 15 residues in the CDR3. Unmatched junction bases numbered 5, after V lost 5 bases and J lost 1 base. Germline V CDR1 and CDR2: KGHDR, SFDVKD. CDR3 loop: CATSAGQGIQETQYF. The CDR3 region has the DNA TGTGCCACCAGTGCCGGACAGGGAATCCAAGAGACCCAGTACTTC.

This rearrangement joins TRBV11-2 to TRBJ2-5; 11 bases align to TRBD2. From germline, CDR1 is SGHAT and CDR2 FQNNGV. V shed 3 bases and J 3 bases; nucleotides not matched to a gene: 9. The length of the CDR3 is 17 residues. Written as DNA, the CDR3 is TGTGCCAGCAGCTTTGGGAAGACTAGCGGGGTGGAAGAGACCCAGTACTTC. It yields the protein CASSFGKTSGVEETQYF.

The CDR3 coding sequence is TGTGCCAGCAGCCCTGGACAGTACAATGAGCAGTTCTTC. Translating gives CASSPGQYNEQFF. The rearrangement links TRBV11-3 to TRBJ2-1; maybe TRBD1 (6 bases). The CDR3 is 13 amino acids. The ends were cut back, 5 bases at V and 4 bases at J, with 9 bases in the middle. Germline V lookup: CDR1 SGHNT, CDR2 YENEEA.

This clone was counted only a few times. J is TRBJ1-1 and V is TRBV6-5; D is undetermined. Trimming took off 10 bases at V and 5 bases at J, with 20 bases between the two ends. Germline CDR1 reads MNHEY; CDR2 reads SVGAGI. CDR3 size: 14 residues. The CDR3 region is CATRGASGRTEAFF. The CDR3 DNA follows: TGTGCCACCCGGGGAGCGAGTGGAAGGACTGAAGCTTTCTTT.

Points on this clone: This specimen includes other DNA sequences encoding the same CDR3. J is TRBJ1-2 and V is TRBV18; tentative D call: TRBD1 (6 bases). V was pared by 3 bases and J by 4 bases, with 9 bases between. Germline lookup yields CDR1 KGHSH and CDR2 LQKENI. This CDR3 is 13 amino acids long. CDR3 in amino acids: CASSPTGAYGYTF. CDR3 DNA sequence: TGTGCCAGCTCACCGACAGGAGCCTATGGCTACACCTTC.